The following is a TCR beta chain sequence with its context. These data belong to a study of blood T cell repertoires in COVID-19. The assay was immunoSEQ multiplex PCR, and TCRdb's table has in-frame clones only and misses some. This table has about 85,000 clones, 88% appearing once. Germline CDR1 SGHTA, CDR2 FQGNSA. This CDR3 contains 16 residues. The V and J ends lost 4 bases and 5 bases, in that order; junction bases with no gene match: 10. The sequence came from a woman older than 75 with acute or convalescent COVID-19. The material sequenced was peripheral blood. This chain joins TRBV7-2 and TRBJ2-2; 7 bases fit TRBD2. The chain's CDR3 is CASSYSSAGVTGELFF. The CDR3, as DNA: TGTGCCAGCAGCTATAGTTCGGCGGGGGTAACCGGGGAGCTGTTTTTT.